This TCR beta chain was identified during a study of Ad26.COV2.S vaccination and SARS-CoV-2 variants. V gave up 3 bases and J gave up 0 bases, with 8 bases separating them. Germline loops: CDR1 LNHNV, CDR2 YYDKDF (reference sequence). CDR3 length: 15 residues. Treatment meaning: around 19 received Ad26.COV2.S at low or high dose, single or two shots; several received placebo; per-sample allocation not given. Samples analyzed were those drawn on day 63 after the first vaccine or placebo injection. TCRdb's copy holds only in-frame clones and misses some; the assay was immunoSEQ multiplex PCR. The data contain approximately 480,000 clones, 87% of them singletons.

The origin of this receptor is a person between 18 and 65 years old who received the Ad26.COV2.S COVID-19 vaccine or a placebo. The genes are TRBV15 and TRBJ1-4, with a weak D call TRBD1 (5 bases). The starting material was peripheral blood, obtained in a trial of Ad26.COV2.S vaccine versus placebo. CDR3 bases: TGTGCCACCAGCAGGAAGACAGCAACTAATGAAAAACTGTTTTTT. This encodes CATSRKTATNEKLFF. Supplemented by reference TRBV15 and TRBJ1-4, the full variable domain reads DAMVIQNPRYQVTQFGKPVTLSCSQTLNHNVMYWYQQKSSQAPKLLFHYYDKDFNNEADTPDNFQSRRPNTSFCFLDIRSPGLGDTAMYLCATSRKTATNEKLFFGSGTQLSVL.